This T cell receptor (beta chain) derives from a study of blood T cell repertoires in COVID-19 (dated by TCRdb to 2018 to 2020). About the full investigation: Samples from collaborators originated in the United States, Italy and Spain and spanned both the acute and convalescent phases of COVID-19. The material from the prospective study consisted of cDNA or gDNA derived from T cells, B-cell-depleted T cells, or PBMCs. The dataset comprised deeply sampled blood TCRbeta repertoires from subjects exposed to, actively infected with, or recovered from COVID-19. The repertoires were made available in a free public database intended to serve as a resource for research on the immune response to SARS-CoV-2. Samples were obtained from the ongoing ImmuneRACE study (first 160 participants) and from roughly 1,300 subjects provided by 6 global collaborators. Nearly every sample came with metadata listing a de-identified subject ID, COVID-19 status, age in years and sex. Where HLA class I and class II types were available, the types were taken from metadata supplied by the sample provider, not from assay-based typing. Study-wide findings and limitations: Clinical and demographic metadata were provided uncurated, with the amount varying by source and participant.

The immunoSEQ Assay, a bias-controlled multiplex PCR, was used to amplify TCRbeta CDR3 regions from genomic DNA. Per the authors' processing: The number of nucleated cells in each sample was estimated from the amplification of reference gene primers within the assay. To quantify the absolute abundance of each unique TCRbeta CDR3 rearrangement, sequence reads were collapsed and filtered. Productive Simpson clonality was computed per sample as the square root of Simpson's diversity index over productive rearrangements. Held by TCRdb, this immuneACCESS table contains in-frame sequences only and omits some clones. Under half of the omission traces to an unresolved V gene where checked; the cause of the rest is unknown. The DNA was the basis for D and trimming; V, J and clone size are from that table. The table for this sample lists about 150,000 clones; roughly 91% of them were counted only once. The ten biggest clones cover approximately 5% of the sample.

With respect to this clone: Its antigen remains undetermined. No base qualities exist here, and no much larger clone lies one base off it.

In Seattle, one collaborating source enrolled patients while the infection was active and tracked those patients longitudinally over the course of disease. Collaborating institutions collected whole blood in K2EDTA tubes following their own protocols. Collaborator samples were shipped for TCRbeta analysis as frozen whole blood, isolated PBMCs, or DNA extracted from either sample type. Reading from cysteine to phenylalanine, the CDR3 counts 18 amino acids. Only the CDR3 region is kept as DNA, spanning 54 bases read in frame from base 1. Based on the germline V gene (reference sequence), the CDR1 and CDR2 sequences are LNHDA and SQIVND. Trimming leaves V shorter by 3 bases and J shorter by 4 bases, with the junction holding 10 bases beyond the gene matches.

Sequencing was performed on peripheral blood. This sequence originates from a man aged 18-30 years with COVID-19, enrolled during active disease. The chain employs TRBV19 and TRBJ2-1; the junction holds 12 bases that match TRBD2. For the CDR3, the sequence is CASSMGLAGLTAYNEQFF. The DNA is as follows: TGTGCCAGTAGTATGGGACTAGCGGGCCTCACAGCATACAATGAGCAGTTCTTC.